This TCR beta chain was observed in a study of T-cell reconstitution after alpha-beta-depleted transplantation in children. This clonotype was recorded at least ten times. Construction of the TCRbeta library involved unique molecular identifiers. TCRdb fed the PCR reads into MiXCR, producing one record per CDR3 protein. The sample yields approximately 490,000 distinct CDR3 sequences, approximately 12% seen once. V was cut by 4 bases and J by 9 bases, with 10 bases left in between. The CDR3 spans 11 residues. Germline V gene data show CDR1 as MNHEY and CDR2 as SVGAGI. Sample: PBMCs from the stem cell graft donor, taken from the stem cell graft. The genes are TRBV6-5 and TRBJ2-7; possibly TRBD1 for D (5 bases). This sequence originates from a human donor who donated a stem cell graft to a child with combined immunodeficiency. The CDR3 DNA is TGTGCCAGCAGTTCAGGGTCGGGGCAGTACTTC. Its protein product is CASSSGSGQYF.